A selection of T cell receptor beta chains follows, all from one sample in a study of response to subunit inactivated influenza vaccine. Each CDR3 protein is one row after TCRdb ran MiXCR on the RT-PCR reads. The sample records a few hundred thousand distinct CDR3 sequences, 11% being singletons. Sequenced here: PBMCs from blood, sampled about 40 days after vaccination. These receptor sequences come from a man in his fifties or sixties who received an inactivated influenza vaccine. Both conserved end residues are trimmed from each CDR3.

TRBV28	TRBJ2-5	ASSLGGQLPQETQY
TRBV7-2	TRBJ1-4	ASSNPRAPNEKLF
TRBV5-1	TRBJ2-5	ASSLRTGGDGTQY
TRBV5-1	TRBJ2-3	ASSLGNTDTQY
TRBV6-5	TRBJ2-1	ASSWGRAYNEQF
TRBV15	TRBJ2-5	ATSRGGGSLETQY
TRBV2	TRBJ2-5	ASSEALGKGETQY
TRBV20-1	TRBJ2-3	SARDFSGGTDTQY
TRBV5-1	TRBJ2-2	ASSSGQGGLTGELF
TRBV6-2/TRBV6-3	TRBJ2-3	ASSYSFSVLSTDTQY
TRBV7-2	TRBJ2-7	ASSLYGRNSYEQY
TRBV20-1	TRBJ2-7	SASGQIVPWEQY
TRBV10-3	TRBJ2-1	AISVGGTSSYNEQF